Listed below are T cell receptor beta chains from one sample, sequenced in a study of STAT3 mutations in large granular lymphocyte leukemia. Measured with immunoSEQ multiplex PCR; TCRdb has only the in-frame clones, and not every one. The sample has fewer than 2,000 clones, 55% to 70% seen once; the top ten hold about two thirds. Sequencing used peripheral blood mononuclear cells. The source of these receptors is a woman aged 70-85 years with T-cell large granular lymphocyte leukemia. Some clones in this sample may be carry-over from other donors' samples. CDR3s include the opening cysteine and the closing phenylalanine or tryptophan. Each record gives: J gene, V gene, CDR3 length, CDR3 protein.

>TRBJ2-7|TRBV7-9|15
CASSHASGISYEQYF
>TRBJ2-7|TRBV30|13
CAWSRGFGYEQYF
>TRBJ2-3|TRBV19|11
CASSTFRDPAF
>TRBJ1-1|TRBV19|13
CASSMGPVTEAFF
>TRBJ1-2|TRBV30|11
CAWRLPGGYTF
>TRBJ2-3|TRBV7-9|19
CASSFPGEGASLRTDTQYF
>TRBJ1-2|TRBV27|15
CASSSPTGRHYGYTF
>TRBJ2-7|TRBV12-5|14
CASGLGQGAAEQYF
>TRBJ2-2|TRBV30|14
CAWSVGQGFGELFF
>TRBJ1-1|TRBV19|13
CASSIEGHGEAFF
>TRBJ1-1|TRBV18|12
CASSPTGTEAFF
>TRBJ1-5|TRBV5-6|13
CASSSGGTGPQHF
>TRBJ2-7|TRBV5-1|11
CASSLAEEQYF
>TRBJ2-1|TRBV30|11
CAWTLYNEQFF
>TRBJ2-1|TRBV4-2|15
CASSQPQRTYNEQFF
>TRBJ1-5|TRBV27|16
CASSLGGVSPYQPQHF
>TRBJ1-5|TRBV18|15
CASSGQGPDKGPQHF
>TRBJ2-2|TRBV5-1|16
CASSLEGGYNTGELFF
>TRBJ1-5|TRBV29-1|12
CSVGGADQPQHF
>TRBJ2-7|TRBV10-3|14
CAINKGQGPYEQYF
>TRBJ2-1|TRBV5-1|15
CASSSGLAANNEQFF
>TRBJ1-1|TRBV18|15
CASSPSSGGNTEAFF
>TRBJ2-3|TRBV30|13
CAWGGRSTDTQYF
>TRBJ2-5|TRBV29-1|13
CSVPAGPQETQYF
>TRBJ2-3|TRBV10-3|14
CAALAGDSTDTQYF
>TRBJ2-7|TRBV7-9|14
CASSRGTGGREQYF